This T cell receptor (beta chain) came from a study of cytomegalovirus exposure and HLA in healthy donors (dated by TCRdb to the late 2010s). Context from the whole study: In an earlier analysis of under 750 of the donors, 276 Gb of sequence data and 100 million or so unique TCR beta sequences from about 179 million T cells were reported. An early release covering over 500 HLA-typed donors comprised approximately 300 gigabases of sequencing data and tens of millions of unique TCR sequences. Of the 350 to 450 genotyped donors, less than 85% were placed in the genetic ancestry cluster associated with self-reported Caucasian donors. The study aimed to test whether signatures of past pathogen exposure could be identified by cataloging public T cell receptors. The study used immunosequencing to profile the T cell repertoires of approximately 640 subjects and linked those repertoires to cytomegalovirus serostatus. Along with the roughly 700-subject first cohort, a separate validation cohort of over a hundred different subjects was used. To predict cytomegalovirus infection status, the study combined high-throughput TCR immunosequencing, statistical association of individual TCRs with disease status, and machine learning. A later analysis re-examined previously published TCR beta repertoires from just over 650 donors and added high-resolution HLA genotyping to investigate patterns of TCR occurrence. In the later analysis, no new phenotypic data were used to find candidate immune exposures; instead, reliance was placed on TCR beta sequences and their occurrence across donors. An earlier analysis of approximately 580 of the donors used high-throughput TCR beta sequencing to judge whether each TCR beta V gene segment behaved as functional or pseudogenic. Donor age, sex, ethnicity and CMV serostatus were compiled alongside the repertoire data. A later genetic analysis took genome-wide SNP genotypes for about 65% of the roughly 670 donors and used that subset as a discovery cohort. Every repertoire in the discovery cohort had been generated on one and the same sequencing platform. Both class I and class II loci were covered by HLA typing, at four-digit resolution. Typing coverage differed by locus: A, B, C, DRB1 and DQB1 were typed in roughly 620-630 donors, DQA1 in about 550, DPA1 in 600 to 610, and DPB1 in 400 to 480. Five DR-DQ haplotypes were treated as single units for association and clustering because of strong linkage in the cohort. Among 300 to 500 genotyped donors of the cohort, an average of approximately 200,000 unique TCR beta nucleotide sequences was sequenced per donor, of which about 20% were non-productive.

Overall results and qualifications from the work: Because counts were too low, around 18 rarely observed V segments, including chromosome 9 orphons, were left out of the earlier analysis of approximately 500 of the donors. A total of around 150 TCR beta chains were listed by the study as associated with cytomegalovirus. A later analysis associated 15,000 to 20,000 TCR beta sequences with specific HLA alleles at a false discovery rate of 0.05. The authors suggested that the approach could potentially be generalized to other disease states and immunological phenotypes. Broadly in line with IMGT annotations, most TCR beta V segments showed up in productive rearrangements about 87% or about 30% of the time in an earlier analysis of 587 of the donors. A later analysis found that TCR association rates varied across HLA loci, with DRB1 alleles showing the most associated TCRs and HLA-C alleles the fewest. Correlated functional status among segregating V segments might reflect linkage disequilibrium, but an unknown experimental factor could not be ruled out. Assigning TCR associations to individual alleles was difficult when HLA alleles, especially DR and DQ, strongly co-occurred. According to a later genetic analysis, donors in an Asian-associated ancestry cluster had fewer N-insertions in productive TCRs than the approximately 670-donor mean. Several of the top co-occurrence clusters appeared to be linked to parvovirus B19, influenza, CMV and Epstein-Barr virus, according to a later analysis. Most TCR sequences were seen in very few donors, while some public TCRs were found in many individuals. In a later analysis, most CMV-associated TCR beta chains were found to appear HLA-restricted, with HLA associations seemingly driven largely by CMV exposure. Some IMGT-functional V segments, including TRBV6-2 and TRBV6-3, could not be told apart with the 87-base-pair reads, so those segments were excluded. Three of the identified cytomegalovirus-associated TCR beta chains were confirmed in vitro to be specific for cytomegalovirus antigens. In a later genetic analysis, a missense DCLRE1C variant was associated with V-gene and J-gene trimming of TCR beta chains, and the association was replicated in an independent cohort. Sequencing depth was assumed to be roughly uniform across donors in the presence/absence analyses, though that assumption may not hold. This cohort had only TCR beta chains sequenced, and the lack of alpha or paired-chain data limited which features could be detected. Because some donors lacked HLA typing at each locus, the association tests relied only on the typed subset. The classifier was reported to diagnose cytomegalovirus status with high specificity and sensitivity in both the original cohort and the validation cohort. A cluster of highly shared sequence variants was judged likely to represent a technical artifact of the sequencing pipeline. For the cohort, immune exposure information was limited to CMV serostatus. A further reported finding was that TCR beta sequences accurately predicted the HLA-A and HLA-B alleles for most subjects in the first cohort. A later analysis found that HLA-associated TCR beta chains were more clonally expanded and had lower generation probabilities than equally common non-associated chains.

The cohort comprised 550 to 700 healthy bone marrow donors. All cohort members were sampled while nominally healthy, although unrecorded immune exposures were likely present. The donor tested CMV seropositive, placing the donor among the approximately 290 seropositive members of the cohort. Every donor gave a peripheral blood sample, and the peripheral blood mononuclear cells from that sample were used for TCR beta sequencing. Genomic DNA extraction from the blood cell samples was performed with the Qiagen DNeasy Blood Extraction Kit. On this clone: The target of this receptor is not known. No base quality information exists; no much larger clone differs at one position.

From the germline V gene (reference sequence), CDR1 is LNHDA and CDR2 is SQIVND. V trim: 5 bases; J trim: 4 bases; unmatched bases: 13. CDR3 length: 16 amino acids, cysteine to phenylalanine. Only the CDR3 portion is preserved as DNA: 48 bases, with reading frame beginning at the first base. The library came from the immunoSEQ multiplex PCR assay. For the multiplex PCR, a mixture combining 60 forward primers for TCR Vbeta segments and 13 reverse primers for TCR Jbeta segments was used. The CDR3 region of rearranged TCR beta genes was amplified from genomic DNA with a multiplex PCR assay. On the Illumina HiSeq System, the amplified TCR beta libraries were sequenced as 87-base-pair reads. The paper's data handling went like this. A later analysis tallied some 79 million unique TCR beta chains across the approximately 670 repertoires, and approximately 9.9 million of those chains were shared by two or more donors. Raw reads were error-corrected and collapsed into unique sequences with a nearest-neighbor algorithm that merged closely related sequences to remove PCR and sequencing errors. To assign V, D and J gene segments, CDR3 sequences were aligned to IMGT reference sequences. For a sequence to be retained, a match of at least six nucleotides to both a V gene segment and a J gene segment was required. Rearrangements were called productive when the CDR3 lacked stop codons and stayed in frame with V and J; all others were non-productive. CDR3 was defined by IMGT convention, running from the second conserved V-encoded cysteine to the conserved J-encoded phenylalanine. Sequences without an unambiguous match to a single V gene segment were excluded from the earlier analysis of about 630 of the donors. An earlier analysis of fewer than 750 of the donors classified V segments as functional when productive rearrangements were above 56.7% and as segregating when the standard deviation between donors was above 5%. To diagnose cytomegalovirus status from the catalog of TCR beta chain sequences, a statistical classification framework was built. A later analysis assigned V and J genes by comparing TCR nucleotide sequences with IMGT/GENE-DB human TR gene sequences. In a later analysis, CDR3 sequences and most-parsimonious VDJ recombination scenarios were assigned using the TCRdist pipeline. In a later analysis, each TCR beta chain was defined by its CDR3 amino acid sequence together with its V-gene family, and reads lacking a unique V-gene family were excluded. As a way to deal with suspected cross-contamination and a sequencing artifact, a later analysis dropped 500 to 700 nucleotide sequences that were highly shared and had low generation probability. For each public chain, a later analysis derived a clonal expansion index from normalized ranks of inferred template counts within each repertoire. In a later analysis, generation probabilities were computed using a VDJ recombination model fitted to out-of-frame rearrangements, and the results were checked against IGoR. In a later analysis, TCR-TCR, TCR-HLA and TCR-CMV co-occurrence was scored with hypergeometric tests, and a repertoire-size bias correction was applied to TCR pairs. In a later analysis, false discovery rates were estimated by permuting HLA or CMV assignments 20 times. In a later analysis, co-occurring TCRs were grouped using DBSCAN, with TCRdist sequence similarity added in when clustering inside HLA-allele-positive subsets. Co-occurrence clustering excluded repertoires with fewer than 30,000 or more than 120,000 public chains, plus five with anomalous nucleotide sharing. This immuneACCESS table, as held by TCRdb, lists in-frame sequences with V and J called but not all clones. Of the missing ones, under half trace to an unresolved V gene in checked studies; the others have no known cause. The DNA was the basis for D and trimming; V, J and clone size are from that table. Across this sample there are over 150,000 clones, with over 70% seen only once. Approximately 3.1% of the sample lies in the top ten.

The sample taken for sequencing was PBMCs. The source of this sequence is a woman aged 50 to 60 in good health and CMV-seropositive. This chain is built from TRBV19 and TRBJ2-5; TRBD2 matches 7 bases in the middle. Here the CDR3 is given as CASSPFSGGFGETQYF. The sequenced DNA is TGTGCCAGTAGTCCCTTCTCGGGGGGTTTCGGAGAGACCCAGTACTTC.